This TCR beta chain was identified during a study of blood T cell repertoires in COVID-19. For the study at large: Specimens from acute and convalescent COVID-19 originated in the United States, Italy and Spain. The cDNA or gDNA used as material had been derived from T cells, B-cell-depleted T cells, or PBMCs.

Study processing details: It was from reference gene primer amplification that nucleated cell counts were estimated. Repertoires were generated with immunoSEQ multiplex PCR, while TCRdb's copy carries only in-frame clones and drops some. That table furnishes V, J and clone size, whereas the DNA furnished D and trimming. The sample has more than 90,000 clones; 85% are singletons. The CDR3 sequence is 13 residues long. Trimming took off 3 bases at V and 5 bases at J, with 10 bases between the two ends. The germline V gene has CDR1 MDHEN and CDR2 SYDVKM. Sequenced input: peripheral blood. The receptor was derived from a man older than 75 with acute or convalescent COVID-19. This chain joins TRBV28 and TRBJ1-2; D gene uncertain. The DNA for the CDR3 is TGTGCCAGCAGTTTGGAGCCGGAGTATGGCTACACCTTC. Amino acid sequence: CASSLEPEYGYTF.